This T cell receptor beta chain derives from a study of T cells after yellow fever vaccination. Overall study context: When fractions had low cell numbers, they were prepared with SMART-Seq v4 Ultra Low Input.

Germline CDR1 is DFQATT and CDR2 is SNEGSKA (reference sequence). This CDR3 is built from 14 residues. V trimming: 0 bases; J trimming: 3 bases; junction bases outside the gene matches: 1. This clonotype came up a few times. TCRdb re-called the 5' RACE reads with MiXCR, one entry per CDR3 protein. The sample carries about 320,000 distinct CDR3 sequences, around 12% recorded once. This chain links TRBV20-1 with TRBJ2-2, with 7 bases fitting TRBD1. This receptor was identified in a man between 18 and 29 years old who received the YFV17D yellow fever vaccine. The input for sequencing was CD4+ T cells sorted from PBMCs, taken 15 days after the yellow fever booster vaccination. Written as DNA, the CDR3 is TGCAGTGCTAGAGATCAGGGGGACACCGGGGAGCTGTTTTTT. Its translation: CSARDQGDTGELFF.